This T cell receptor beta chain was identified in a study of T-cell reconstitution after alpha-beta-depleted transplantation in children. Construction of the TCRbeta library involved unique molecular identifiers. A single record per CDR3 protein comes from TCRdb applying MiXCR to the PCR reads. Of more than 450,000 distinct CDR3 sequences listed, 18% are singletons. The CDR3 totals 15 residues. V was clipped by 4 bases and J by 0 bases, with 10 bases between them. The sequence derives from a human donor who donated a stem cell graft to a child with acute lymphoblastic leukemia. The specimen was PBMCs from the stem cell graft donor, collected from the stem cell graft. The rearrangement uses TRBV12-3 or TRBV12-4 and TRBJ2-4; either TRBD1 or TRBD2 may fit D (6 bases each). For the CDR3, the DNA is TGTGCCAGCAGTTGGGGGGCCGGAGCCAAAAACATTCAGTACTTC. This codes for CASSWGAGAKNIQYF.